Listed here are 16 T cell receptor beta chains from one sample, sequenced in a study of blood T cells in healthy people across ages. A sample-barcoded 5' primer and a J-beta primer mix were used in a second PCR of roughly 7 to 11 cycles. TCRdb re-called the 5' RACE reads with MiXCR, one entry per CDR3 protein. The sample shows 800,000 to 1,300,000 distinct CDR3 sequences, roughly a quarter of them seen only once. The same sample was also used in a study of T cells of mothers and their children.

Source material: blood. All receptors come from a girl aged 2 to 9 in good health.

Written as DNA, the CDR3 is TGCGCCAGCAGCCTTAGGAGGACACCTCAAGAGACCCAGTACTTC. It encodes CASSLRRTPQETQYF. V and J are TRBV4-1 and TRBJ2-5, with D perhaps assigned TRBD1 or TRBD2 (5 bases each). The CDR3 totals 15 residues. V lost 4 bases, J lost 2 bases, and 14 bases lay in between. CDR1 is MGHRA and CDR2 is YSYEKL in the germline V gene.

This clonotype was observed a few times. The chain recombines TRBV27 with TRBJ2-1; 8 bases are a match to TRBD2. The CDR3 is made up of 16 amino acids. The ends lost 4 bases at V and 7 bases at J; junction bases unmatched: 12. Germline V CDR1 and CDR2: MNHEY, SMNVEV (reference sequence). The CDR3 DNA reads as TGTGCCAGCAGTTGGGGATTAGCGGGGCCTTATAATGAGCAGTTCTTC. This encodes CASSWGLAGPYNEQFF.

This clonotype was seen once. The chain couples TRBV12-5 to TRBJ2-3, with 7 bases identical to TRBD1. This CDR3 comprises 15 residues. V was clipped by 6 bases and J by 4 bases; unmatched bases: 10. Germline values: CDR1 LGHNT, CDR2 FRNRAP. In DNA, the CDR3 is TGTGCTAGTGGCCCCCCGACAGGGAGCGCAGATACGCAGTATTTT. Amino acid sequence: CASGPPTGSADTQYF. The whole variable domain, remainder taken from reference TRBV12-5 and TRBJ2-3, is DARVTQTPRHKVTEMGQEVTMRCQPILGHNTVFWYRQTMMQGLELLAYFRNRAPLDDSGMPKDRFSAEMPDATLATLKIQPSEPRDSAVYFCASGPPTGSADTQYFGPGTRLTVL.

This clonotype was seen only a few times. The chain uses TRBV3-1 and TRBJ2-5; weak D call: TRBD2 (5 bases). Gene TRBJ2-7 matches the end of the DNA better, so the J call may be wrong. CDR1 and CDR2 (germline): LGHDT, YNNKEL (reference sequence). The CDR3 is made up of 12 amino acids. CDR3 coding DNA: TGTGCCAGCAGCCACGGAGAGGGCGAGCAGTACTTC. Its translation is CASSHGEGEQYF.

The J gene is TRBJ2-1, the V gene TRBV27, with 9 bases fitting TRBD1. CDR1 and CDR2 from the germline V gene are MNHEY and SMNVEV (reference sequence). The ends lost 6 bases at V and 6 bases at J; junction bases unmatched: 6. The length of the CDR3 is 14 residues. The CDR3 DNA follows: TGTGCCAGCAGGGACAGGGGTTCTCCCAATGAGCAGTTCTTC. As protein: CASRDRGSPNEQFF.

This clonotype was observed a single time. The rearrangement joins TRBV4-1 to TRBJ2-4; no reliable D call. The J call may be in error: the DNA end matches TRBJ2-7 better. Germline loops: CDR1 MGHRA, CDR2 YSYEKL. This CDR3 contains 14 residues. This CDR3 is CASSLGPTGDEQYF. CDR3 DNA sequence: TGCGCCAGCAGCTTAGGCCCCACCGGTGACGAGCAGTACTTC.

The table lists this clonotype with a few counts. The chain couples TRBV15 to TRBJ1-1; D possibly corresponds to TRBD1 (5 bases). This CDR3 comprises 14 residues. CDR1 LNHNV and CDR2 YYDKDF come from the germline V gene (reference sequence). Between the trimmed V and J ends, which lost 1 base and 5 bases, there was a span of 11 bases. This CDR3 is CATSRGVGGTEAFF. The CDR3, as DNA: TGTGCCACCAGCAGAGGGGTGGGGGGAACTGAAGCTTTCTTT.

This clonotype was seen a handful of times. This sequence joins TRBV3-1 and TRBJ2-1, with TRBD2 identical over 12 bases. Looked up from germline, CDR1 is LGHDT and CDR2 is YNNKEL (reference sequence). V lost 0 bases to trimming and J lost 4 bases; unmatched junction nucleotides: 4. The CDR3 has 17 residues. The CDR3 here is CASSQDRLAGGYNEQFF. The CDR3 DNA is TGTGCCAGCAGCCAAGATAGGCTAGCGGGAGGGTACAATGAGCAGTTCTTC.

The sample holds a few counts of this clonotype. The rearrangement joins TRBV11-2 to TRBJ2-5; D assignment may be TRBD1 or TRBD2 (5 bases each). The assigned J gene may be wrong: the sequence end matches TRBJ2-7 better. Germline CDR1 and CDR2: SGHAT and FQNNGV. The CDR3 length is 14 residues. The CDR3: CASSPAGAFYEQYF. The CDR3, as DNA: TGTGCCAGCAGCCCCGCCGGGGCCTTCTACGAGCAGTACTTC.

This chain connects TRBV4-1 to TRBJ2-3; D is possibly TRBD1 or TRBD2 (5 bases each). The V gene's germline CDR1 is MGHRA and CDR2 YSYEKL. This CDR3 comprises 14 residues. V was shortened by 4 bases and J by 4 bases, with 12 bases between the two germline ends. The CDR3 loop is CASSPREFSDTQYF. The CDR3 region has the DNA TGCGCCAGCAGCCCCAGGGAGTTCTCAGATACGCAGTATTTT.

The chain is built from TRBV4-3 and TRBJ2-7; 7 bases are shared with TRBD1. With V trimmed by 1 base and J by 3 bases, 6 bases remained unmatched. The CDR3 consists of 15 residues. Germline lookup yields CDR1 LGHNA and CDR2 YSLEER. CDR3 sequence reads: CASSQGQGYFYEQYF. CDR3 coding DNA: TGCGCCAGCAGCCAAGGACAGGGATATTTCTACGAGCAGTACTTC.

This clonotype was counted a single time. The rearrangement uses TRBV7-9 and TRBJ2-7, with D unclear. Germline-derived CDR1 and CDR2 are SEHNR and FQNEAQ (reference sequence). Trimming removed 4 bases from V and 6 bases from J, with 10 bases in between. CDR3 size: 12 residues. In DNA, the CDR3 is TGTGCCAGCAGCTCTCCGGGCCCCGAGCAGTACTTC. Its translation: CASSSPGPEQYF.

This clonotype was seen more than once but under ten times. This chain joins TRBV5-1 and TRBJ2-7; D gene unclear. The germline gives CDR1 SGHRS, CDR2 YFSETQ. V lost 4 bases and J 7 bases, leaving 21 bases between the germline ends. This CDR3 is built from 15 residues. CDR3 in amino acids: CASSTLAPGKTEQYF. CDR3 coding DNA: TGCGCCAGCAGCACCCTGGCCCCCGGAAAAACAGAGCAGTACTTC.

The chain uses TRBV29-1 and TRBJ2-3; perhaps TRBD2 as D (6 bases). The V gene's germline CDR1 is SQVTM and CDR2 ANQGSEA. Trimming took off 7 bases at V and 4 bases at J, with 21 bases between the two ends. The CDR3 contains 15 residues. CDR3 sequence (DNA): TGCAGCGGCACGCGGGGTCCCGTCTCGGCAGATACGCAGTATTTT. Protein product: CSGTRGPVSADTQYF.

In this sample, this clonotype turned up a few times. This chain links TRBV20-1 with TRBJ1-2, with D possibly TRBD1 on 5 matching bases. CDR3 length: 13 amino acids. CDR1 and CDR2 from the germline V gene are DFQATT and SNEGSKA (reference sequence). V lost 5 bases to trimming and J lost 4 bases, with 14 bases between them. The CDR3 is CSARDQPLYGYTF. CDR3 nucleotides: TGCAGTGCTCGGGACCAACCCCTCTATGGCTACACCTTC.

J is TRBJ2-1 and V is TRBV5-1; tentative D call: TRBD1 (6 bases). The CDR3 sequence is 13 residues long. V lost 4 bases to trimming and J lost 10 bases, with 15 bases between them. CDR1 is SGHRS, CDR2 YFSETQ, per germline. In DNA form, the CDR3 reads TGCGCCAGCAGCGGCGAGGGGGACGGGGAGCAGTTCTTC. It yields the protein CASSGEGDGEQFF.